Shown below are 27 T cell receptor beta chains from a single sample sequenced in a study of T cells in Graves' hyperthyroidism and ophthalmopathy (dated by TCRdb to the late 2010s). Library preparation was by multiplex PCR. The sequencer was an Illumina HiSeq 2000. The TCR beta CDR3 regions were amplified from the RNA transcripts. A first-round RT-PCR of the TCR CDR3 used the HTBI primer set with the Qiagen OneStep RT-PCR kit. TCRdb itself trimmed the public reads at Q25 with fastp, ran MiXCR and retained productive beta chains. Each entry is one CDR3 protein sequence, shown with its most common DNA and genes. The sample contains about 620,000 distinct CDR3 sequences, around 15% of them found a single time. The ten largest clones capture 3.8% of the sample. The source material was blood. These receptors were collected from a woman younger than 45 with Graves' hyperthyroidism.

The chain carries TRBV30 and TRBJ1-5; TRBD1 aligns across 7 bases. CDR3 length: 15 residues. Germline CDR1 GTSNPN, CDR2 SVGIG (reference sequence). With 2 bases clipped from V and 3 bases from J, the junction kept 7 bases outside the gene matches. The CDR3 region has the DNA TGTGCCTGGAGTCCACAGGGGAGGGTCAATCAGCCCCAGCATTTT. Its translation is CAWSPQGRVNQPQHF. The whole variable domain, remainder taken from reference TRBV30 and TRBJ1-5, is SQTIHQWPATLVQPVGSPLSLECTVEGTSNPNLYWYRQAAGRGLQLLFYSVGIGQISSEVPQNLSASRPQDRQFILSSKKLLLSDSGFYLCAWSPQGRVNQPQHFGDGTRLSIL.

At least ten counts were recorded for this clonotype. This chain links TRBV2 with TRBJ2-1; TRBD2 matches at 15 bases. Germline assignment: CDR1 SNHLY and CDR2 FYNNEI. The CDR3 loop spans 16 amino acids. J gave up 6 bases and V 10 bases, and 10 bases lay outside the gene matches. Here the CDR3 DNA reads TGTGCCAACAGAAAGACGGGACTAGCGGGAGGCAATGAGCAGTTCTTC. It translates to CANRKTGLAGGNEQFF.

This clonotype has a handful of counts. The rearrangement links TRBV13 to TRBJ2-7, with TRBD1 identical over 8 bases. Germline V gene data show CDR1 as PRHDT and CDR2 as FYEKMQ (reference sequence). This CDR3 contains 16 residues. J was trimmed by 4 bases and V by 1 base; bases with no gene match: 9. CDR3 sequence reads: CASSLVLSGGLYEQYF. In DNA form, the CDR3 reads TGTGCCAGCAGCTTAGTATTGTCAGGGGGCCTTTACGAGCAGTACTTC.

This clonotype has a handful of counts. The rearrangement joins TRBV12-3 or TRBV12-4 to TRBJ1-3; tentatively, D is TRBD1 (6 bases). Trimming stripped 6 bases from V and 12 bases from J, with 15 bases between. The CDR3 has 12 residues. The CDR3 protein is CASSPDGGGIYF. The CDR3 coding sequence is TGTGCCAGCAGCCCCGACGGGGGCGGCATATATTTT.

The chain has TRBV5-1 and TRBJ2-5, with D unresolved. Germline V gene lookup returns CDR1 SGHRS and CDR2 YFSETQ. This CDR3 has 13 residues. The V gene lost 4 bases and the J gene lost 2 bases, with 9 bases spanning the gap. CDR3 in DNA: TGCGCCAGCAGCAAGACGCGACAAGAGACCCAGTACTTC. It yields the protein CASSKTRQETQYF.

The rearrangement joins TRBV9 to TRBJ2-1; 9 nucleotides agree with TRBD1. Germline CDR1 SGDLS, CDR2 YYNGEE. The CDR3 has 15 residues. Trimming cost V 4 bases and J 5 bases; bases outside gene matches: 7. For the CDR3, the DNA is TGTGCCAGCAGCACCGGGACAGGGCCCCACAATGAGCAGTTCTTC. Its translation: CASSTGTGPHNEQFF.

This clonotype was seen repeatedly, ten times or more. In DNA, the CDR3 is TGTGCCAGCAGTGAAGCCCTACACAGCGTTACTGAAGCTTTCTTT. Residues: CASSEALHSVTEAFF. The chain employs TRBV6-1 and TRBJ1-1; D uncertain. From germline, CDR1 is MNHNS and CDR2 SASEGT. Trimming left V 0 bases short and J 5 bases short, with 13 bases between. The CDR3 covers 15 residues.

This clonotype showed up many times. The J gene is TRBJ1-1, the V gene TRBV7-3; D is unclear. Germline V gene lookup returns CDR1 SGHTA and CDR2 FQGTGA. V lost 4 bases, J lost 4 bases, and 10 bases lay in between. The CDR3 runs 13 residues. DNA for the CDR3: TGTGCCAGCAGCTCAACTCCCCTCACTGAAGCTTTCTTT. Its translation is CASSSTPLTEAFF. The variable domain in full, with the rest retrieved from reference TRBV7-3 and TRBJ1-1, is GAGVSQTPSNKVTEKGKYVELRCDPISGHTALYWYRQSLGQGPEFLIYFQGTGAADDSGLPNDRFFAVRPEGSVSTLKIQRTERGDSAVYLCASSSTPLTEAFFGQGTRLTVV.

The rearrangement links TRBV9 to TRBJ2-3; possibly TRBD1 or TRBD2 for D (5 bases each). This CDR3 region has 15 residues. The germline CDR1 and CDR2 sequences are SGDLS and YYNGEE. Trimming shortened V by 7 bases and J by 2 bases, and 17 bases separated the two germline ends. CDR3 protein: CASGRGRGYTDTQYF. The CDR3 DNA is TGTGCCAGCGGACGGGGTAGGGGTTACACAGATACGCAGTATTTT.

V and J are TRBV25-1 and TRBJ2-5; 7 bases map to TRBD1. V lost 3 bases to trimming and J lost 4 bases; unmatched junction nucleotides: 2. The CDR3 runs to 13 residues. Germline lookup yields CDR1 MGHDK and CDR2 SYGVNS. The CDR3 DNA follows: TGTGCCAGCAGTGACAGGGGGTCAGAGACCCAGTACTTC. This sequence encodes CASSDRGSETQYF.

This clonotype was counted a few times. This CDR3 reads CASSYTGQGGYTF. CDR3 DNA sequence: TGTGCCAGCAGTTACACCGGACAGGGAGGCTACACCTTC. The chain links TRBV6-6 to TRBJ1-2, with 8 bases identical to TRBD1. The V and J ends lost 2 bases and 8 bases, in that order; junction bases with no gene match: 4. Germline V lookup: CDR1 MNHNY, CDR2 SVGAGI (reference sequence). The CDR3 is made up of 13 amino acids.

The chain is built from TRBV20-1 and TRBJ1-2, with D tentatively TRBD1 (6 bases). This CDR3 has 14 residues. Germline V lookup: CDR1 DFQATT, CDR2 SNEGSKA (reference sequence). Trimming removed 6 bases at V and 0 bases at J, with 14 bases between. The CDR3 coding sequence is TGCAGTGCACCTCACAGGGCCCCTAACTATGGCTACACCTTC. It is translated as CSAPHRAPNYGYTF.

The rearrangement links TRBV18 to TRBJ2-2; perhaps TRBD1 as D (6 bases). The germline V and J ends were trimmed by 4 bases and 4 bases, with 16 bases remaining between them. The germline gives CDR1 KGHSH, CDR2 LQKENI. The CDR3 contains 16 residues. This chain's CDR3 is CASSLDSFMTTGELFF. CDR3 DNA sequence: TGTGCCAGCTCACTGGACAGCTTTATGACCACCGGGGAGCTGTTTTTT.

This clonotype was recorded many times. CDR3 amino acids: CGGRTGQGYEQYF. In DNA, the CDR3 is TGCGGGGGTAGAACGGGACAGGGCTACGAGCAGTACTTC. The chain carries TRBV20-1 and TRBJ2-7, with TRBD1 matching 9 bases. This CDR3 is 13 amino acids long. Germline CDR1 is DFQATT and CDR2 is SNEGSKA (reference sequence).

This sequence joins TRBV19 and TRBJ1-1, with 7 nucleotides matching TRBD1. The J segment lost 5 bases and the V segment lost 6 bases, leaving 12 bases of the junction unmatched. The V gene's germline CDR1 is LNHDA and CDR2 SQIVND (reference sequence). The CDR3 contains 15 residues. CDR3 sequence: CASRDPRGPRTEAFF. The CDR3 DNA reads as TGTGCCAGTAGGGACCCGAGGGGGCCAAGGACTGAAGCTTTCTTT. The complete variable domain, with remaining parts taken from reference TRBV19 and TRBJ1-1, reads DGGITQSPKYLFRKEGQNVTLSCEQNLNHDAMYWYRQDPGQGLRLIYYSQIVNDFQKGDIAEGYSVSREKKESFPLTVTSAQKNPTAFYLCASRDPRGPRTEAFFGQGTRLTVV.

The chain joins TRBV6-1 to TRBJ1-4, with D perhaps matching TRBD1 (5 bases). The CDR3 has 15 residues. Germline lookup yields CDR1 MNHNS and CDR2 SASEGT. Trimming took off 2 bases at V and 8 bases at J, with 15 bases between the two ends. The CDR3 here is CASSEPMGPTEKLFF. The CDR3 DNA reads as TGTGCCAGCAGTGAACCGATGGGGCCGACCGAAAAACTGTTTTTT.

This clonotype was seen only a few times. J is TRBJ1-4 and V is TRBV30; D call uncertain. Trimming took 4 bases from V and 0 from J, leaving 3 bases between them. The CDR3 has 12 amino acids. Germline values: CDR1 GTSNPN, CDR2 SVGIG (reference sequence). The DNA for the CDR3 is TGTGCCTGGAACCCAACTAATGAAAAACTGTTTTTT. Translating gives CAWNPTNEKLFF.

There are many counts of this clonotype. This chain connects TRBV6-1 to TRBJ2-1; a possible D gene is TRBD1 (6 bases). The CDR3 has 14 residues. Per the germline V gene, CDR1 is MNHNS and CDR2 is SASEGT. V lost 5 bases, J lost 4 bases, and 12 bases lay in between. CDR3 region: CASSSHDRYNEQFF. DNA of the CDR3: TGTGCCAGCAGTTCTCACGACAGGTACAATGAGCAGTTCTTC.

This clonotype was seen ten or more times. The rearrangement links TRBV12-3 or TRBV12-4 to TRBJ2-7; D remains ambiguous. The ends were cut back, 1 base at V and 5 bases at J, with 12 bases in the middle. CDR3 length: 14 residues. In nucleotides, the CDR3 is TGTGCCAGCAGTTTAGGATACGGGCCCCACGAGCAGTACTTC. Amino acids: CASSLGYGPHEQYF.

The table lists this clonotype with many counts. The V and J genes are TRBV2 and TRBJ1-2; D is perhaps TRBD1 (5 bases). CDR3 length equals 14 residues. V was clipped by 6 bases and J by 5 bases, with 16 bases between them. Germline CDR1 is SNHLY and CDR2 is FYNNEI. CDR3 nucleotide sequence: TGTGCCAGCAGGGGGACGGGAGTACTTTATGGCTACACCTTC. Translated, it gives CASRGTGVLYGYTF.

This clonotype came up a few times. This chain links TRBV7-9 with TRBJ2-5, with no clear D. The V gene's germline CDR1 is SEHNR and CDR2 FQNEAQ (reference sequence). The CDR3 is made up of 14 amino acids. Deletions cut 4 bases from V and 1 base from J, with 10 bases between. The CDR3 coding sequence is TGTGCCAGCAGCTACCGCAGCAGCCAAGAGACCCAGTACTTC. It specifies CASSYRSSQETQYF.

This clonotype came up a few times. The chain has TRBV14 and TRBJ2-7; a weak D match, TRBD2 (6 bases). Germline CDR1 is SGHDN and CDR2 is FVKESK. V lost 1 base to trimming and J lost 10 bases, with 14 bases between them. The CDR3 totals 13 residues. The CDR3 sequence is CASSQGRVGEQYF. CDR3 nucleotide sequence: TGTGCCAGCAGCCAAGGGAGGGTTGGTGAACAGTACTTC.

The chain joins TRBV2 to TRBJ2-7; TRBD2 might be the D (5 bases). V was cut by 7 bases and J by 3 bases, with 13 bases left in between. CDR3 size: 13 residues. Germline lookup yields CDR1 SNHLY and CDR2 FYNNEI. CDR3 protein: CASNLRDFYEQYF. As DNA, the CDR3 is TGTGCCAGCAATTTGAGGGATTTCTACGAGCAGTACTTC.

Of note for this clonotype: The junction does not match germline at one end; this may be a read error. The CDR3 nucleotides read TGTGCCAGCGGCCAAAAAAGGGTTTCCTTGGGGACTGAAGCTTTCTTT. Translated: CASGQKRVSLGTEAFF. The V gene is TRBV3-1, the J gene TRBJ1-1, with unresolved D. The CDR3 sequence is 16 residues long. Germline CDR1 reads LGHDT; CDR2 reads YNNKEL (reference sequence).

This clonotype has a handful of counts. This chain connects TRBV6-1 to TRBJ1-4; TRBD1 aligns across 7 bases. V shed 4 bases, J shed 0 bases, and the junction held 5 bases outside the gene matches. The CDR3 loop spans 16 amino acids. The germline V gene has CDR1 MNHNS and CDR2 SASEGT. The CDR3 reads CASSVGTVATNEKLFF. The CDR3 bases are TGTGCCAGCAGTGTTGGGACAGTAGCAACTAATGAAAAACTGTTTTTT.

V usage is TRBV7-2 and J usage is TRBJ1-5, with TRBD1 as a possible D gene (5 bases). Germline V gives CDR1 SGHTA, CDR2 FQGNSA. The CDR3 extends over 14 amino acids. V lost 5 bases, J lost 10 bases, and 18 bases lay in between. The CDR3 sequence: CASSLSIGGSPQHF. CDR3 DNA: TGTGCCAGCAGCCTCTCGATTGGGGGAAGCCCCCAGCATTTT. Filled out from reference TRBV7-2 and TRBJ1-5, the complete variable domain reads GAGVSQSPSNKVTEKGKDVELRCDPISGHTALYWYRQSLGQGLEFLIYFQGNSAPDKSGLPSDRFSAERTGGSVSTLTIQRTQQEDSAVYLCASSLSIGGSPQHFGDGTRLSIL.

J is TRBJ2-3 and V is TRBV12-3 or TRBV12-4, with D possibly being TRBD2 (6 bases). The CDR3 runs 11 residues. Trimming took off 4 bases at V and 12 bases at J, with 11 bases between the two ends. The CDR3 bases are TGTGCCAGCAGTTCCGGGACTGCACAGTATTTT. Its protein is CASSSGTAQYF.